These 23 T cell receptor beta chains share one sample of origin, sequenced in a study of T cell changes during pregnancy in multiple sclerosis. The assay was immunoSEQ multiplex PCR, and TCRdb's table has in-frame clones only and misses some. In the table there are roughly 60,000 clones, around 97% of which are singletons. The material sequenced was CD8+ T cells from peripheral blood mononuclear cells, taken after pregnancy. The source is a female donor with multiple sclerosis, enrolled in a pregnancy study.

The genes are TRBV14 and TRBJ2-1; 11 bases map to TRBD2. The CDR3 totals 18 residues. V gave up 4 bases and J gave up 7 bases; unmatched junction bases: 15. Germline V gene sequence: CDR1 SGHDN, CDR2 FVKESK. The CDR3 DNA reads TGTGCCAGCAGCCCCCAACGCGAACTAGCGGGAGTATGGAATGAGCAGTTCTTC. Protein sequence: CASSPQRELAGVWNEQFF.

The chain has TRBV4-2 and TRBJ2-7; 12 nucleotides match TRBD2. Germline V gene lookup returns CDR1 LGHNA and CDR2 YNFKEQ. V dropped 2 bases and J dropped 4; count of bases not matched to a gene: 3. The CDR3 is 15 residues long. The CDR3: CASSQLAGGKYEQYF. Written as DNA, the CDR3 is TGTGCCAGCAGCCAACTAGCGGGAGGGAAATACGAGCAGTACTTC.

In its sample, this clone was seen a few times. In nucleotides, the CDR3 is TGCGCCAGCAGCCACGGCGGCGAGCAGTACTTC. Protein sequence: CASSHGGEQYF. The V call is TRBV4-1, the J call TRBJ2-7; D unresolved. Germline CDR1 MGHRA, CDR2 YSYEKL. V gave up 3 bases and J gave up 6 bases, with 6 bases separating them. This CDR3 is 11 amino acids long.

The J gene is TRBJ2-7, the V gene TRBV4-2, with 7 bases identical to TRBD2. J gave up 4 bases and V 0 bases, and 3 bases lay outside the gene matches. CDR1 LGHNA and CDR2 YNFKEQ come from the germline V gene. The CDR3 runs to 14 residues. The CDR3 DNA sequence: TGTGCCAGCAGCCAAGATCCTAGCGGATACGAGCAGTACTTC. Protein: CASSQDPSGYEQYF.

V usage is TRBV4-1 and J usage is TRBJ2-7, with TRBD2 identical over 7 bases. The CDR3 runs 15 residues. CDR1 is MGHRA and CDR2 is YSYEKL in the germline V gene. Losses at the gene ends were 5 bases for V and 2 bases for J; bases not matched to a gene: 9. The CDR3 here is CASSYTAGATYEQYF. CDR3 coding DNA: TGCGCCAGCAGCTACACTGCGGGAGCGACCTACGAGCAGTACTTC.

The chain joins TRBV19 to TRBJ2-2; 10 bases are shared with TRBD1. J gave up 7 bases and V 10 bases, and 12 bases lay outside the gene matches. This CDR3 spans 15 amino acids. Germline V gene sequence: CDR1 LNHDA, CDR2 SQIVND (reference sequence). CDR3: CATSWRTGGGGELFF. In nucleotides, the CDR3 is TGTGCCACATCGTGGAGGACAGGGGGTGGCGGGGAGCTGTTTTTT.

The rearrangement uses TRBV2 and TRBJ2-1; TRBD2 matches at 12 bases. The germline CDR1 and CDR2 sequences are SNHLY and FYNNEI. The CDR3 totals 19 residues. V was pared by 6 bases and J by 5 bases, with 17 bases of the junction left unmatched. CDR3 nucleotide sequence: TGTGCCAGCAGGATGAAGATTACGTCGGGACTAGCGGGTAACAATGAGCAGTTCTTC. Its protein product is CASRMKITSGLAGNNEQFF.

V usage is TRBV19 and J usage is TRBJ2-7; TRBD2 matches at 11 bases. There are 14 residues in the CDR3. V was pared by 1 base and J by 6 bases, with 2 bases of the junction left unmatched. Germline loops: CDR1 LNHDA, CDR2 SQIVND (reference sequence). The CDR3 protein is CASSIGLAGTEQYF. CDR3 sequence (DNA): TGTGCCAGTAGTATAGGACTAGCGGGAACCGAGCAGTACTTC.

The rearrangement joins TRBV7-6 to TRBJ1-2; tentatively, D is TRBD1 (5 bases). Per germline, CDR1 SGHVS and CDR2 FNYEAQ. V was cut by 5 bases and J by 1 base, with 17 bases left in between. This CDR3 spans 16 amino acids. DNA for the CDR3: TGTGCCAGCAGCCTTGGGGCCCTTGAATTTAACTATGGCTACACCTTC. This translates into CASSLGALEFNYGYTF.

This clone has only a few counts. This rearrangement joins TRBV19 to TRBJ1-1; 8 nucleotides line up with TRBD1. V lost 8 bases, J lost 4 bases, and 3 bases stayed unmatched. Germline V gene data show CDR1 as LNHDA and CDR2 as SQIVND (reference sequence). This CDR3 comprises 12 residues. CDR3 sequence: CASCTGGTEAFF. In DNA, the CDR3 is TGTGCCAGTTGCACAGGGGGCACTGAAGCTTTCTTT.

This clone was detected only once. The rearrangement uses TRBV2 and TRBJ1-1; D is perhaps TRBD1 (5 bases). V lost 7 bases to trimming and J lost 1 base, with 10 bases between them. The CDR3 sequence is 13 residues long. Germline V gives CDR1 SNHLY, CDR2 FYNNEI. The CDR3 sequence: CASIFGQNTEAFF. For the CDR3, the DNA is TGTGCCAGCATATTCGGACAGAACACTGAAGCTTTCTTT.

The V gene is TRBV4-1, the J gene TRBJ2-7, with 9 bases that match TRBD1. V was clipped by 3 bases and J by 3 bases; unmatched bases: 6. This CDR3 comprises 15 residues. The germline V gene has CDR1 MGHRA and CDR2 YSYEKL. The CDR3 loop is CASSQRQGVVYEQYF. The DNA for the CDR3 is TGCGCCAGCAGCCAGAGACAGGGGGTTGTCTACGAGCAGTACTTC.

The chain combines TRBV27 with TRBJ2-2; D might be TRBD2 (6 bases). V was shortened by 0 bases and J by 3 bases, with 8 bases between the two germline ends. The CDR3 totals 15 residues. Germline assignment: CDR1 MNHEY and CDR2 SMNVEV (reference sequence). CDR3 loop: CASSLSGLYTGELFF. As DNA, the CDR3 is TGTGCCAGCAGTTTATCGGGACTGTACACCGGGGAGCTGTTTTTT.

This clone was detected only once. V gene TRBV7-9 combines with J gene TRBJ2-1, with a tentative D call TRBD2 (5 bases). CDR1 is SEHNR and CDR2 is FQNEAQ in the germline V gene (reference sequence). V was shortened by 4 bases and J by 10 bases, with 20 bases between the two germline ends. The CDR3 totals 15 residues. DNA for the CDR3: TGTGCCAGCAGCTCCCGGACTGGAGTTGGTCGAGAGCAGTTCTTC. Translating gives CASSSRTGVGREQFF.

This sequence joins TRBV6-1 and TRBJ1-1, with unresolved D. The CDR3 spans 14 residues. Germline V gene sequence: CDR1 MNHNS, CDR2 SASEGT. Trimming cost V 3 bases and J 1 base, with 9 bases left between them. The CDR3: CASSDLGANTEAFF. The CDR3 DNA follows: TGTGCCAGCAGTGATTTGGGAGCGAACACTGAAGCTTTCTTT.

The rearrangement joins TRBV19 to TRBJ2-1; D gene uncertain. Germline assignment: CDR1 LNHDA and CDR2 SQIVND (reference sequence). The CDR3 is 12 amino acids. V lost 3 bases, J lost 6 bases, and 6 bases lay in between. Written as DNA, the CDR3 is TGTGCCAGTAGTATCGGGTCCAATGAGCAGTTCTTC. Residues: CASSIGSNEQFF.

The chain couples TRBV15 to TRBJ1-5, with 9 bases that match TRBD1. The CDR3 extends over 18 amino acids. The J segment lost 4 bases and the V segment lost 0 bases, leaving 10 bases of the junction unmatched. Germline V gene lookup returns CDR1 LNHNV and CDR2 YYDKDF (reference sequence). The CDR3 reads CATSRDFPGTGLNQPQHF. The DNA of the CDR3 is TGTGCCACCAGCAGAGATTTCCCCGGGACAGGGTTAAATCAGCCCCAGCATTTT.

The chain recombines TRBV2 with TRBJ2-1; no clear D gene. V was trimmed by 6 bases and J by 6 bases, leaving 9 bases between them. Germline lookup yields CDR1 SNHLY and CDR2 FYNNEI. The CDR3 length is 12 residues. The CDR3 coding sequence is TGTGCCAGCAGCGGAGTCCGCAATGAGCAGTTCTTC. Translating gives CASSGVRNEQFF.

The rearrangement links TRBV10-1 to TRBJ2-7; 13 bases are a match to TRBD2. Unmatched junction bases numbered 7, after V lost 4 bases and J lost 1 base. The CDR3 totals 17 residues. Germline V gene lookup returns CDR1 WNHNN and CDR2 SYGVQD (reference sequence). For the CDR3, the DNA is TGCGCCAGCAGTGCACTAGCGGGAGGGAAAAATTCCTACGAGCAGTACTTC. It translates to CASSALAGGKNSYEQYF.

V usage is TRBV5-1 and J usage is TRBJ2-7; TRBD2 agrees at 11 bases. Trimming at V came to 7 bases and at J to 4 bases, leaving 7 bases not matched to a gene. There are 14 residues in the CDR3. CDR1 SGHRS and CDR2 YFSETQ come from the germline V gene. CDR3: CASAPGLAVYEQYF. The CDR3 nucleotides are TGCGCCAGCGCTCCGGGACTAGCGGTTTACGAGCAGTACTTC.

The rearrangement links TRBV7-2 to TRBJ2-6, with D possibly being TRBD1 (5 bases). Trimming took off 4 bases at V and 2 bases at J, with 15 bases between the two ends. The CDR3 is 17 residues long. Germline values: CDR1 SGHTA, CDR2 FQGNSA. The CDR3 coding sequence is TGTGCCAGCAGCTCATCGAAGCAGGGCCCTGGGGCCAACGTCCTGACTTTC. Amino acid sequence: CASSSSKQGPGANVLTF. The full variable domain, in which reference TRBV7-2 and TRBJ2-6 provide the parts outside the CDR3, is GAGVSQSPSNKVTEKGKDVELRCDPISGHTALYWYRQSLGQGLEFLIYFQGNSAPDKSGLPSDRFSAERTGGSVSTLTIQRTQQEDSAVYLCASSSSKQGPGANVLTFGAGSRLTVL.

Here the CDR3 reads CASSQEGRGTTGELFF. DNA for the CDR3: TGCGCCAGCAGCCAAGAGGGTCGGGGGACCACCGGGGAGCTGTTTTTT. The gene calls are TRBV4-3 and TRBJ2-2; D perhaps matches TRBD2 (6 bases). V lost 0 bases and J lost 4, with 12 bases in between. CDR1 LGHNA and CDR2 YSLEER come from the germline V gene. This CDR3 has 16 residues.

V gene TRBV29-1 combines with J gene TRBJ1-2; tentatively, D is TRBD1 (5 bases). CDR1 SQVTM and CDR2 ANQGSEA come from the germline V gene. Deletions cut 0 bases from V and 1 base from J, with 12 bases between. This CDR3 spans 15 amino acids. The CDR3 here is CSVEDRGGNNYGYTF. The CDR3 nucleotides read TGCAGCGTTGAAGATCGGGGGGGTAATAACTATGGCTACACCTTC.